The source of this T cell receptor (beta chain) is a study of T cells in lung cancer brain metastases. Whole-study results and caveats: Brain metastases had fewer unique productive clones than primaries (median roughly 1,600 versus 4,900). Few clones were shared between paired lesions (mean Morisita approximately 0.25); most were lesion-specific.

Marked H&E slides guided macrodissection of tumor areas from about 5 unstained, deparaffinized 10 um sections. Unmatched junction bases numbered 6, after V lost 3 bases and J lost 2 bases. The CDR3 length is 15 residues. Germline V CDR1 and CDR2: MNHEY, SVGAGI. Paired samples had equal genomic DNA input, ranging roughly 2 to 5 ug. Some clones are missing from TCRdb's copy, which holds only in-frame ones; the method was immunoSEQ multiplex PCR. The sample lists just under 2,500 clones, just over 90% occurring once. As for this clone: The antigen remains unidentified.

The sequenced sample was tumor tissue from a brain metastasis. V and J are TRBV6-5 and TRBJ2-7; 8 nucleotides align to TRBD1. This receptor was taken from a man between 70 and 80 years old with non-small cell lung cancer that had spread to the brain. This CDR3 is CASSYEGTGPYEQYF. In nucleotides, the CDR3 is TGTGCCAGCAGTTATGAGGGGACAGGACCCTACGAGCAGTACTTC.